This T cell receptor (beta chain) was identified during a study of blood T cell repertoires in COVID-19. At the level of the study: From the United States, Italy and Spain came samples of acute and convalescent COVID-19. The analysed material was cDNA or gDNA that came from T cells, B-cell-depleted T cells, or PBMCs.

Germline V CDR1 and CDR2: MRHNA, SNTAGT. Unmatched junction bases numbered 2, after V lost 2 bases and J lost 0 bases. This CDR3 comprises 15 residues. As handled by the study authors: For nucleated cells, counts were estimated from reference gene primer amplification. The assay was immunoSEQ multiplex PCR, and TCRdb's table has in-frame clones only and misses some. The V and J calls and clone size come from that table; D and trimming were worked out from the DNA. The sample lists over 200,000 clones; around 90% were seen once. The receptor's source is a man in his thirties or forties with COVID-19, enrolled during active disease. Sequencing was done on a sample of peripheral blood. This chain uses TRBV6-4 with TRBJ2-3; the match to TRBD1 covers 7 bases. For the CDR3, the DNA is TGTGCCAGCAGTGACACGGGACAGAGCACAGATACGCAGTATTTT. Amino acid sequence: CASSDTGQSTDTQYF.